This T cell receptor (beta chain) comes out of a study of blood T cell repertoires in COVID-19. Profiling relied on immunoSEQ multiplex PCR, and the TCRdb table lists in-frame clones only, not all of them. The table includes about 84,000 clones, more than 80% detected once. J was trimmed by 0 bases and V by 5 bases; bases with no gene match: 4. CDR3 length: 15 amino acids. Germline V lookup: CDR1 SGHNT, CDR2 YENEEA. Input material: peripheral blood. The chain couples TRBV11-3 to TRBJ2-7; 10 bases match TRBD2. The source of this sequence is a woman older than 75 with acute or convalescent COVID-19. The CDR3 loop is CASSTGLALSYEQYF. CDR3 coding DNA: TGTGCCAGCAGCACGGGACTAGCGCTCTCCTACGAGCAGTACTTC.